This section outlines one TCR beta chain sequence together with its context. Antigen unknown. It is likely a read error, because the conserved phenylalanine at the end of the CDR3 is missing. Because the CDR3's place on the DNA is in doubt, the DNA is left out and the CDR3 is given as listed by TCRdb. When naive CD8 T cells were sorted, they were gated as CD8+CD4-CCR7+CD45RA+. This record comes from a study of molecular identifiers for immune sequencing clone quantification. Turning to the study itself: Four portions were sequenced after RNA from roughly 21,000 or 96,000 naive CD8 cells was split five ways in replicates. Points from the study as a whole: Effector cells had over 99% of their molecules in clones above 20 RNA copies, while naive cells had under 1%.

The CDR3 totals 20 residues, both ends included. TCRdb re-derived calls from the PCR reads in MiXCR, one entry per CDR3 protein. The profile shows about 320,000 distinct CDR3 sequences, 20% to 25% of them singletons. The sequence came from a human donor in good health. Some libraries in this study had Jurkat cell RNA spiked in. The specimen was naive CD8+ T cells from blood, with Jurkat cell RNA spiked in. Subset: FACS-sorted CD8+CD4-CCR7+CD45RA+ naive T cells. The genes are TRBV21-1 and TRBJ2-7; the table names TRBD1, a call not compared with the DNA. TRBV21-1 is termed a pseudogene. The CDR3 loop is CASIDPSDTGGQLTDYEQYS.